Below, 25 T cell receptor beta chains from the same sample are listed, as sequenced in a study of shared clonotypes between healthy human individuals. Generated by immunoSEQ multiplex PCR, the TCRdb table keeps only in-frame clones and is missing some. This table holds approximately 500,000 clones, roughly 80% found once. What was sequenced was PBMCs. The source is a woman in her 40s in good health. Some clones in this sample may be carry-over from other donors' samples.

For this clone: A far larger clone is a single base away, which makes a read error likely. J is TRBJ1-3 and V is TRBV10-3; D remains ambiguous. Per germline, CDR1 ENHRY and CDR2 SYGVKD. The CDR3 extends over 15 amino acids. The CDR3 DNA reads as TGTGCCATCAGTGAGTCCGCGGACTCTGGAAACACCATGTATTTT. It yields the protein CAISESADSGNTMYF.

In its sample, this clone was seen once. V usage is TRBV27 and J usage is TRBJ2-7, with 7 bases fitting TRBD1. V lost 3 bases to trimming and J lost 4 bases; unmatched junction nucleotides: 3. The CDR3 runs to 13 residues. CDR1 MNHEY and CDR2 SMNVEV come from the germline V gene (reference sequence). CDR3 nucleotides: TGTGCCAGCAGTTTCGGGACAGAATACGAGCAGTACTTC. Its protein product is CASSFGTEYEQYF.

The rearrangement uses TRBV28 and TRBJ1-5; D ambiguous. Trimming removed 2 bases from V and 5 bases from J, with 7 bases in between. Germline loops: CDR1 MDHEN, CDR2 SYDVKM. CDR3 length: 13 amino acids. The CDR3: CASSLDGDQPQHF. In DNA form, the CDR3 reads TGTGCCAGCAGTTTAGACGGTGATCAGCCCCAGCATTTT.

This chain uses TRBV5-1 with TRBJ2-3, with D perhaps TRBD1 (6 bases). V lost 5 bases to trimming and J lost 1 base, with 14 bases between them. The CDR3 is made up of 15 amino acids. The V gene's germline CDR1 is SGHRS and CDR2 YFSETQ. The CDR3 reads CASRDPRQGTDTQYF. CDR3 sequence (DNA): TGCGCCAGCAGGGACCCGAGACAGGGCACAGATACGCAGTATTTT.

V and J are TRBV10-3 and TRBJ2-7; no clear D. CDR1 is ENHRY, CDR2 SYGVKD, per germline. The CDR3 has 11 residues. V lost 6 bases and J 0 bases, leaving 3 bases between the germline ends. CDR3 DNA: TGTGCCATCAGCGTCTCCTACGAGCAGTACTTC. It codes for CAISVSYEQYF.

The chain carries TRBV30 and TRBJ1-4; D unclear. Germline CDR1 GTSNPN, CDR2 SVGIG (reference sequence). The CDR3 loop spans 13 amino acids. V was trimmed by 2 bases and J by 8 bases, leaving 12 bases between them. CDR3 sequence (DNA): TGTGCCTGGAGTAACTGGGCGAGGGAAAAACTGTTTTTT. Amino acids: CAWSNWAREKLFF.

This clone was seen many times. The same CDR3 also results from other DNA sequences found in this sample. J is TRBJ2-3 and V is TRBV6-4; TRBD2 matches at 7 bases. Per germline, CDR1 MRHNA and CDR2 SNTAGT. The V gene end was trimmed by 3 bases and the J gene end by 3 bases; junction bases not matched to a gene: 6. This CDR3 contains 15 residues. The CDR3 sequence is CASSEGLAETDTQYF. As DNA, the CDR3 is TGTGCCAGCAGTGAAGGTCTAGCGGAAACAGATACGCAGTATTTT.

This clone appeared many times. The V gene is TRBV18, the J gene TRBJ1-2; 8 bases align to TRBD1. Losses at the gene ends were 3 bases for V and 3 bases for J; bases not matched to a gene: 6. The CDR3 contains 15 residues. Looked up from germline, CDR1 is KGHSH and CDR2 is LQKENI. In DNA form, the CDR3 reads TGTGCCAGCTCACCGGGGCAGGGGGCTGACTATGGCTACACCTTC. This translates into CASSPGQGADYGYTF. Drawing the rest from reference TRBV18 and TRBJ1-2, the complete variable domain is NAGVMQNPRHLVRRRGQEARLRCSPMKGHSHVYWYRQLPEEGLKFMVYLQKENIIDESGMPKERFSAEFPKEGPSILRIQQVVRGDSAAYFCASSPGQGADYGYTFGSGTRLTVV.

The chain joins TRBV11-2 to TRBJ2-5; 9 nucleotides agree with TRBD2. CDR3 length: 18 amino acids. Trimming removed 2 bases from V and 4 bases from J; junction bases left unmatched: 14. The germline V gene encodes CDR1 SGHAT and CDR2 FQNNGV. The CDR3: CASSLKGSGRLGGETQYF. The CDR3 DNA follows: TGTGCCAGCAGCTTAAAGGGAAGCGGGAGGCTGGGCGGAGAGACCCAGTACTTC. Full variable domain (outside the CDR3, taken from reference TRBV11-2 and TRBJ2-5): EAGVAQSPRYKIIEKRQSVAFWCNPISGHATLYWYQQILGQGPKLLIQFQNNGVVDDSQLPKDRFSAERLKGVDSTLKIQPAKLEDSAVYLCASSLKGSGRLGGETQYFGPGTRLLVL.

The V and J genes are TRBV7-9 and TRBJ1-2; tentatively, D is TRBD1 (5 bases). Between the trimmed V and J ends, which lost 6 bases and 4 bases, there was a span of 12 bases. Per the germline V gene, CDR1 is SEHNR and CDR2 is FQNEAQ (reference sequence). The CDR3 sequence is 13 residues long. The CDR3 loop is CASSVDISYGYTF. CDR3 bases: TGTGCCAGCAGTGTGGACATCTCCTATGGCTACACCTTC.

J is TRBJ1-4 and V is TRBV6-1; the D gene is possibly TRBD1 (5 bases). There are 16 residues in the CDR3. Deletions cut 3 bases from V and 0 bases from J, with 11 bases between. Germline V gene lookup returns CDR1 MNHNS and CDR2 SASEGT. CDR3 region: CASSDVLGATNEKLFF. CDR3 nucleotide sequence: TGTGCCAGCAGTGACGTGTTGGGGGCAACTAATGAAAAACTGTTTTTT.

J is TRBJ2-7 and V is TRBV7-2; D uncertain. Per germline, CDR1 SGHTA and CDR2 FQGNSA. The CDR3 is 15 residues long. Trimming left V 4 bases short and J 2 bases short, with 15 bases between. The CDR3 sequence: CASSSLPLEAYEQYF. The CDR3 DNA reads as TGTGCCAGCAGCTCCCTACCCCTAGAAGCCTACGAGCAGTACTTC.

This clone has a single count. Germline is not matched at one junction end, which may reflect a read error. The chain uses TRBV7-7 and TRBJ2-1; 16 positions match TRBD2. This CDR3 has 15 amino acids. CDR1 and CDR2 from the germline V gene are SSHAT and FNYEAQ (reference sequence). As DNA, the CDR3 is TGTGCTAGCAGCTTAGGGACTAGCGGGAGGGATGAGCAGTTCTTC. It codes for CASSLGTSGRDEQFF.

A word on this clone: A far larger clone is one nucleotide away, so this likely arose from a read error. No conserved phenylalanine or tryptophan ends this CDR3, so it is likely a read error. The CDR3 sequence is CASSPTGNYGYTL. CDR3 coding DNA: TGTGCCAGCAGCCCGACAGGGAACTATGGCTACACCCTC. The gene calls are TRBV11-2 and TRBJ1-2, with 7 bases identical to TRBD1. Germline V lookup: CDR1 SGHAT, CDR2 FQNNGV. This CDR3 comprises 13 residues. Trimming at V came to 5 bases and at J to 2 bases, leaving 2 bases not matched to a gene.

The CDR3 DNA reads TGTGCCGGGGCCTCAGGTGGCAATCAGCCCCAGCATTTT. Translated, it gives CAGASGGNQPQHF. The rearrangement uses TRBV19 and TRBJ1-5, with D possibly TRBD1 on 5 matching bases. V lost 11 bases and J lost 2, with 13 bases in between. Germline-derived CDR1 and CDR2 are LNHDA and SQIVND (reference sequence). This CDR3 is built from 13 residues.

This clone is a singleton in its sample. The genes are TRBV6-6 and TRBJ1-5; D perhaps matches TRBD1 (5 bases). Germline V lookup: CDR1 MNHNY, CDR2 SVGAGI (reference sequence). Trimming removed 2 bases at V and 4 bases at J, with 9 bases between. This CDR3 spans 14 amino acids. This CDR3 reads CASSYEGLNQPQHF. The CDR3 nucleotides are TGTGCCAGCAGTTACGAGGGGTTGAATCAGCCCCAGCATTTT.

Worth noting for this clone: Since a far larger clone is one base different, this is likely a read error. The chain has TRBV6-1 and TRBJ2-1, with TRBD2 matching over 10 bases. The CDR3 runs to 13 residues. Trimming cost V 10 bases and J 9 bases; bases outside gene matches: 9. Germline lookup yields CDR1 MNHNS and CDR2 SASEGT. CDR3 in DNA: TGTGCCACCCCCATAGCGGGAGGTATTGAGCAGTTCTTC. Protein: CATPIAGGIEQFF.

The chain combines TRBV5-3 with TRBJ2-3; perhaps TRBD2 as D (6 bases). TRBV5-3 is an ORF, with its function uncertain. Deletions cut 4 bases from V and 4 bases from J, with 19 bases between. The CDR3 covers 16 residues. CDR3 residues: CARSPGDFLAPDTQYF. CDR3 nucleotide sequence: TGTGCCAGAAGCCCCGGGGACTTCTTAGCCCCAGATACGCAGTATTTT.

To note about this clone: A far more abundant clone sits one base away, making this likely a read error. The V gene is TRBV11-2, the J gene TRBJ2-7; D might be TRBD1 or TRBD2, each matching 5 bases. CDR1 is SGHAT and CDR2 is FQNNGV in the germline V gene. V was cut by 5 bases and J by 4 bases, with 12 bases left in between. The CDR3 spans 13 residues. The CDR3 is CASSHLGGYEQYF. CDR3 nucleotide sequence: TGTGCCAGCAGCCACCTTGGGGGTTACGAGCAGTACTTC.

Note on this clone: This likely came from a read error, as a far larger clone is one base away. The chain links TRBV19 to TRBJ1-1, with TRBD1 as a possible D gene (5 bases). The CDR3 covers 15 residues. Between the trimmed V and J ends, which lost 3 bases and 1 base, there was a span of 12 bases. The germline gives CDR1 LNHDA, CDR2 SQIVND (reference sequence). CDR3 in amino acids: CASSISGRANTEAFF. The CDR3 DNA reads TGTGCCAGTAGTATTTCGGGCAGGGCGAACACTGAAGCTTTCTTT.

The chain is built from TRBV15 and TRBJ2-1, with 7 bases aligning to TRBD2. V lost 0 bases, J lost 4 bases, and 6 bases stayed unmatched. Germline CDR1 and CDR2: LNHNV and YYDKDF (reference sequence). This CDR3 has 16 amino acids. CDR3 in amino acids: CATSRDQWGGYNEQFF. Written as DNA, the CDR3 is TGTGCCACCAGCAGAGATCAGTGGGGAGGGTACAATGAGCAGTTCTTC.

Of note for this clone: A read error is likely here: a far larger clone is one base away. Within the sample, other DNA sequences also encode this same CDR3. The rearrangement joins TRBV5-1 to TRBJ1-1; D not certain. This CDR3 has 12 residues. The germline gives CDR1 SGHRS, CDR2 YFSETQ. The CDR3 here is CASSLAESEAFF. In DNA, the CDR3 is TGTGCCAGCAGCTTGGCCGAAAGTGAAGCTTTCTTT.

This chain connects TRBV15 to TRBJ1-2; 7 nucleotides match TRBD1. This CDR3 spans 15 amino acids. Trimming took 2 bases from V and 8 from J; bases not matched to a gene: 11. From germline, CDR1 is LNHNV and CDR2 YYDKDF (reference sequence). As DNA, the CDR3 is TGTGCCACCAGCAGACGACAGGGCGGGTTAGGGGGCTACACCTTC. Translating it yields CATSRRQGGLGGYTF.

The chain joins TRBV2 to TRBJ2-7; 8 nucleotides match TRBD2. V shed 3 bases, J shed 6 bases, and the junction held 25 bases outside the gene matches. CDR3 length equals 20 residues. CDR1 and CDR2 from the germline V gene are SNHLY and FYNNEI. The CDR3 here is CASSEEVWTSTGGGTPEQYF. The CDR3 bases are TGTGCCAGCAGTGAGGAGGTGTGGACTAGCACTGGCGGGGGTACCCCCGAGCAGTACTTC.

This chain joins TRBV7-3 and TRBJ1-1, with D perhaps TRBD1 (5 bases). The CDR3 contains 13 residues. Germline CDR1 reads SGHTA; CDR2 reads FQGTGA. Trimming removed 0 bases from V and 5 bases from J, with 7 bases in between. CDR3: CASSLTQGTEAFF. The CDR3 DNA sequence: TGTGCCAGCAGCTTAACCCAGGGTACTGAAGCTTTCTTT.